This is a list of T cell receptor beta chains from one sample in a study of CD4+ T cells in melanoma. Generated by immunoSEQ multiplex PCR, the TCRdb table keeps only in-frame clones and is missing some. The sample yields some 7,100 clones, roughly 50% seen once. The sequencing input was cells from a culture (not recorded whether cultured in vitro). The receptors derive from a human donor with melanoma. CDR3s include the opening cysteine and the closing phenylalanine or tryptophan. Each record gives: D gene, J gene, CDR3 length, V gene, clone size, CDR3 DNA, CDR3 protein. The D gene is left open where the match is weak. Size is stated for part of the rows, as once, few or many counts, or as a class when the clone is expanded.

d_call: .
j_call: TRBJ1-4
cdr3_length: 14
v_call: TRBV2
clone_size: .
cdr3_nt: TGTGCCAGCAGCAACCCAGCCCTGAATGAAAAACTGTTTTTT
cdr3_aa: CASSNPALNEKLFF

d_call: .
j_call: TRBJ2-4
cdr3_length: 13
v_call: TRBV7-2
clone_size: .
cdr3_nt: TGTGCCAGCAGCCTCAGAATTAACCAAGTTCTGTACTTC
cdr3_aa: CASSLRINQVLYF

d_call: .
j_call: TRBJ1-5
cdr3_length: 14
v_call: TRBV10-3
clone_size: .
cdr3_nt: TGTGCCATCAGGCCTCGGGGGGGAGCTCAGCCCCAGCATTTT
cdr3_aa: CAIRPRGGAQPQHF

d_call: .
j_call: TRBJ2-7
cdr3_length: 16
v_call: TRBV4-1
clone_size: .
cdr3_nt: TGCGCCAGCAGCCAAGTTAATTTCATCCCTGGCTACGAGCAGTACTTC
cdr3_aa: CASSQVNFIPGYEQYF

d_call: .
j_call: TRBJ2-3
cdr3_length: 16
v_call: TRBV5-1
clone_size: .
cdr3_nt: TGCGCCAGCAGCTTGGATCCCCAGGGAGTAACGGATACGCAGTATTTT
cdr3_aa: CASSLDPQGVTDTQYF

d_call: .
j_call: TRBJ2-3
cdr3_length: 14
v_call: TRBV6-4
clone_size: few
cdr3_nt: TGTGCCAGCAGTGACGTCCCTAGCACAGATACGCAGTATTTT
cdr3_aa: CASSDVPSTDTQYF

d_call: .
j_call: TRBJ2-2
cdr3_length: 15
v_call: TRBV30
clone_size: .
cdr3_nt: TGTGCCTGGGTTCCGGGGGGCTTAAACACCGGGGAGCTGTTTTTT
cdr3_aa: CAWVPGGLNTGELFF

d_call: .
j_call: TRBJ1-4
cdr3_length: 14
v_call: TRBV4-2
clone_size: .
cdr3_nt: TGTGCCACCGGGTTTAGGGCAACTAATGAAAAACTGTTTTTT
cdr3_aa: CATGFRATNEKLFF

d_call: TRBD1
j_call: TRBJ1-2
cdr3_length: 12
v_call: TRBV29-1
clone_size: .
cdr3_nt: TGCAGCGTGGGACAGGGCTCGAGGGGCTACACCTTC
cdr3_aa: CSVGQGSRGYTF

d_call: .
j_call: TRBJ2-7
cdr3_length: 19
v_call: TRBV7-2
clone_size: .
cdr3_nt: TGTGCCAGCAGCTTAGATAGGTGGCCAGGTCCCATGACGATCTACGAGCAGTACTTC
cdr3_aa: CASSLDRWPGPMTIYEQYF